The rows below give T cell receptor beta chains drawn from one sample of a study of blood T cell repertoires in COVID-19. Generated by immunoSEQ multiplex PCR, the TCRdb table keeps only in-frame clones and is missing some. The table shows approximately 120,000 clones, with around three quarters occurring only once. Sequences were obtained from peripheral blood. These receptors were taken from a human donor in a cohort sampled during active COVID-19. The CDR3 runs from the conserved cysteine through the conserved F or W. D genes are given only for firm matches. Some rows have no size entry. The others give once, few or many, or a class for an expanded clone.

d_call	clone_size	v_call	j_call	cdr3_length	cdr3_nt	cdr3_aa
TRBD2	NA	TRBV29-1	TRBJ2-3	15	TGCAGCGCCACCCCGCTAGCGGGGGTAACAGATACGCAGTATTTT	CSATPLAGVTDTQYF
TRBD1	many	TRBV2	TRBJ1-2	18	TGTGCCAGCAACATCAATTTAATCACAGAGGGACAGGGACGTGGCTACACCTTC	CASNINLITEGQGRGYTF
NA	once	TRBV21-1	TRBJ2-7	14	TGTGCCAGCAGCAAAAATAGGGAGGGGAGTGAGCAGTACTTC	CASSKNREGSEQYF
TRBD1	NA	TRBV6-5	TRBJ2-5	15	TGTGCCAGCAGCCGGGACAGGGACGGTCGAGAGACCCAGTACTTC	CASSRDRDGRETQYF
TRBD1	NA	TRBV5-1	TRBJ2-7	17	TGCGCCAGCAGCTCCCACAAAGGACAGGGTCCTTCCTACGAGCAGTACTTC	CASSSHKGQGPSYEQYF
TRBD1	NA	TRBV5-5	TRBJ1-5	15	TGTGCCAGCAGTTGGGCGACAGGGAGCAATCAGCCCCAGCATTTT	CASSWATGSNQPQHF
NA	NA	TRBV9	TRBJ1-5	15	TGTGCCAGCAGCGGTACTGAGGCCGGGAATCAGCCCCAGCATTTT	CASSGTEAGNQPQHF
TRBD1	NA	TRBV5-1	TRBJ1-1	17	TGCGCCAGCAGCCCTAAAGGACAGGGGGCTGGTTTAACTGAAGCTTTCTTT	CASSPKGQGAGLTEAFF
NA	NA	TRBV3-1/TRBV3-2	TRBJ2-2	16	TGTGCCCGCCGCCATGGGGGCGGGGGAAGTCCCGGGGAGCTGTTTTTT	CARRHGGGGSPGELFF
NA	NA	TRBV27	TRBJ1-6	15	TGTGCCAGCAGTTTAACAGGAGGGTATAATTCACCCCTCCACTTT	CASSLTGGYNSPLHF
TRBD1	NA	TRBV7-9	TRBJ2-7	14	TGTGCCAGCAGCTCCGGGACAGGGACTTACGAGCAGTACTTC	CASSSGTGTYEQYF
NA	few	TRBV5-1	TRBJ2-6	17	TGCGCCAGCAGCTTGAGCCCAGGGTCCTCTGGGGCCAACGTCCTGACTTTC	CASSLSPGSSGANVLTF
NA	NA	TRBV9	TRBJ1-2	13	TGTGCCAGCAGCGTAGACAGAGACTATGGCTACACCTTC	CASSVDRDYGYTF
TRBD1	NA	TRBV6-5	TRBJ2-4	14	TGTGCCAGCAGTTCTGACAGGGTACGAAACATTCAGTACTTC	CASSSDRVRNIQYF
NA	NA	TRBV3-1/TRBV3-2	TRBJ1-1	15	TGTGCCAGCAGCCTAAATTTTTTGTTGAACACTGAAGCTTTCTTT	CASSLNFLLNTEAFF
NA	few	TRBV3-1/TRBV3-2	TRBJ1-3	15	TGTGCCAGCAGCCAAGATCTGGGGAGGGGAAACACCATATATTTT	CASSQDLGRGNTIYF
TRBD1	NA	TRBV3-1/TRBV3-2	TRBJ2-7	14	TGTGCCAGCAGCCTCGTGGGACAGAGAAACGAGCAGTACTTC	CASSLVGQRNEQYF
NA	few	TRBV2	TRBJ2-7	9	TGTGCCACCGCGGGCGAGCAGTACTTC	CATAGEQYF
NA	NA	TRBV24-1	TRBJ1-1	13	TGTGCCACCACCGGGGGAAGTAGGACTGAAGCTTTCTTT	CATTGGSRTEAFF
TRBD2	NA	TRBV5-1	TRBJ2-1	15	TGCGCCAGCAGCTTGGCTAGCGGGGCCTACAATGAGCAGTTCTTC	CASSLASGAYNEQFF
NA	NA	TRBV30	TRBJ2-7	14	TGTGCCTGGAAGACCCAGGCAGGGGCCTACGAGCAGTACTTC	CAWKTQAGAYEQYF
TRBD1	NA	TRBV24-1	TRBJ2-6	16	TGTGCCACCAGTGACCGGACAGGGTCCGGGGCCAACGTCCTGACTTTC	CATSDRTGSGANVLTF
TRBD1	NA	TRBV10-3	TRBJ2-7	13	TGTGCCATCGGGGAAAGACAGGGCTACGAGCAGTACTTC	CAIGERQGYEQYF
NA	NA	TRBV6-6	TRBJ2-3	13	TGTGCCAGCAGTTACCCCCACACAGATACGCAGTATTTT	CASSYPHTDTQYF
TRBD1	NA	TRBV27	TRBJ1-3	15	TGTGCCAGCAGTTACGCCGGGACAGGTGGAAACACCATATATTTT	CASSYAGTGGNTIYF
NA	NA	TRBV20-1	TRBJ2-7	10	TGCAGTGCTGCTAACTACGAGCAGTACTTC	CSAANYEQYF
TRBD1	NA	TRBV19	TRBJ2-2	15	TGTGCCAGTAGGAAGGGACAGGCCGGCACCGGGGAGCTGTTTTTT	CASRKGQAGTGELFF
NA	NA	TRBV5-4	TRBJ2-2	15	TGTGCCAGCAGCTTAGCCAGGTGGAACACCGGGGAGCTGTTTTTT	CASSLARWNTGELFF
NA	NA	TRBV5-5	TRBJ1-3	15	TGTGCCAGCAGCTTGGAACTGAACTTGGGAAACACCATATATTTT	CASSLELNLGNTIYF
NA	few	TRBV3-1/TRBV3-2	TRBJ2-5	14	TGTGCCAGCAGCCAAGGTTCCGGGGTGGAGACCCAGTACTTC	CASSQGSGVETQYF
TRBD2	NA	TRBV3-1/TRBV3-2	TRBJ2-5	17	TGTGCCAGCAGCCAAGATCGACTAGCGGGGGGCCAAGAGACCCAGTACTTC	CASSQDRLAGGQETQYF
TRBD1	NA	TRBV7-9	TRBJ1-1	14	TGTGCCAGCAGCATAAGACAGGGTGGGACTGAAGCTTTCTTT	CASSIRQGGTEAFF
TRBD1	NA	TRBV19	TRBJ2-3	15	TGTGCCAGTAGGGACAGGGGAGTGGACACAGATACGCAGTATTTT	CASRDRGVDTDTQYF
NA	few	TRBV10-3	TRBJ1-1	15	TGTGCCATCAGTGAGTCTGAGGGCTTCGCGACTGAAGCTTTCTTT	CAISESEGFATEAFF
TRBD1	NA	TRBV27	TRBJ2-7	15	TGTGCCAGCAGTTCGCCGGGACAGACTATCTACGAGCAGTACTTC	CASSSPGQTIYEQYF
NA	NA	TRBV6-1	TRBJ1-5	17	TGTGCCAGCAGTGAATCAGGAATCAGGCATGGTTCGATACCCCAGCATTTT	CASSESGIRHGSIPQHF
TRBD1	NA	TRBV10-1	TRBJ2-1	15	TGCGCCAGCAGTAATGACAGGGGGACCTACAATGAGCAGTTCTTC	CASSNDRGTYNEQFF
NA	few	TRBV21-1	TRBJ2-2	17	TGTGCCAGCAGCAGAGGGACTAGCGGAAATAACACCGGGGAGCTGTTTTTT	CASSRGTSGNNTGELFF
NA	once	TRBV12-3/TRBV12-4	TRBJ2-7	13	TGTGCCAGCAGTTCTCCTCAGGCCTACGAGCAGTACTTC	CASSSPQAYEQYF
NA	NA	TRBV12-3/TRBV12-4	TRBJ2-7	13	TGTGCCAGCAGCCGCGGGACCTCCAACGAGCAGTACTTC	CASSRGTSNEQYF
NA	NA	TRBV5-4	TRBJ2-5	16	TGTGCCAGCAGCAAACCTGAACAGGGGGGGTCGGAGACCCAGTACTTC	CASSKPEQGGSETQYF
NA	NA	TRBV27	TRBJ2-7	14	TGTGCCAGCAGTCCATCCGGGACCGGGGGCGAGCAGTACTTC	CASSPSGTGGEQYF
TRBD1	NA	TRBV5-6	TRBJ1-2	15	TGTGCCAGCAGCCTAACCGGGACAGGGAACTATGGCTACACCTTC	CASSLTGTGNYGYTF
NA	NA	TRBV11-2	TRBJ1-1	15	TGTGCCAGCAGCTTAGCAGGGTCTAGGAGAACTGAAGCTTTCTTT	CASSLAGSRRTEAFF
TRBD1	NA	TRBV9	TRBJ2-5	17	TGTGCCAGCAGCGTAGCTATAGGGGGCTATAACCAAGAGACCCAGTACTTC	CASSVAIGGYNQETQYF
NA	NA	TRBV6-1	TRBJ2-7	13	TGTGCCAGCAGTGACCCGACAGGCTACGAGCAGTACTTC	CASSDPTGYEQYF
TRBD2	NA	TRBV4-1	TRBJ2-3	19	TGCGCCAGCAGCCAAGAGTATTCGGGACTAGCGGAAGAAACAGATACGCAGTATTTT	CASSQEYSGLAEETDTQYF
NA	NA	TRBV19	TRBJ2-7	13	TGTGCCAGTAGTATAGATGAGGGGGACGAGCAGTACTTC	CASSIDEGDEQYF
TRBD2	NA	TRBV2	TRBJ2-7	15	TGTGCCAGCAGTGATGTTAGCGGGGGCTCCTACGAGCAGTACTTC	CASSDVSGGSYEQYF
TRBD1	NA	TRBV2	TRBJ1-1	14	TGTGCCAGCAGTCGGGACAGAGGCGACACTGAAGCTTTCTTT	CASSRDRGDTEAFF
NA	NA	TRBV25-1	TRBJ2-2	13	TGTGCCAGCAGTGAATTCGGGTCCGGGGAGCTGTTTTTT	CASSEFGSGELFF
TRBD1	NA	TRBV4-1	TRBJ2-3	16	TGCGCCAGCAGCCCCTCACCCGGGACAGGGGCAGATACGCAGTATTTT	CASSPSPGTGADTQYF
TRBD2	NA	TRBV2	TRBJ2-2	15	TGTGCCAGCTTTAGCGGGCAGTCGAACACCGGGGAGCTGTTTTTT	CASFSGQSNTGELFF